This T cell receptor (beta chain) was sequenced for a study of T-cell reconstitution after alpha-beta-depleted transplantation in children. The TCRbeta library incorporated unique molecular identifiers. MiXCR, applied by TCRdb to the PCR reads, yields one record per CDR3 protein. The sample carries some 220,000 distinct CDR3 sequences, roughly 10% recorded once. Germline V lookup: CDR1 MDHEN, CDR2 SYDVKM. The CDR3 runs 14 residues. The V and J ends lost 5 bases and 0 bases, in that order; junction bases with no gene match: 2. The sequence was obtained from a human donor who donated a stem cell graft to a child with acute lymphoblastic leukemia. The chain combines TRBV28 with TRBJ2-3; 7 nucleotides align to TRBD2. The material sequenced was PBMCs from the stem cell graft donor, taken from the stem cell graft. The CDR3 sequence: CASSTGLSTDTQYF. CDR3 coding DNA: TGTGCCAGCAGTACGGGACTAAGCACAGATACGCAGTATTTT.